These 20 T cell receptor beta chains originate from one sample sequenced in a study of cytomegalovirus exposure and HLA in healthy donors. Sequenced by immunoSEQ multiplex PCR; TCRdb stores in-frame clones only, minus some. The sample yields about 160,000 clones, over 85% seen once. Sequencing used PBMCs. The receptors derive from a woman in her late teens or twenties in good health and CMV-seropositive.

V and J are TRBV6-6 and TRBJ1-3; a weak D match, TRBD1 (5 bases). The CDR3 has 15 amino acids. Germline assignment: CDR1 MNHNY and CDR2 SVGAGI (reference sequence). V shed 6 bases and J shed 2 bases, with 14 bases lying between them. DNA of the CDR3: TGTGCCAGCAGACGGGGGACTGAGGCTGGAAACACCATATATTTT. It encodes CASRRGTEAGNTIYF.

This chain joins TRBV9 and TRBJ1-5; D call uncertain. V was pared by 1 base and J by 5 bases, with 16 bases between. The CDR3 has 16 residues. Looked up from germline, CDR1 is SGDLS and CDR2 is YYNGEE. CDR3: CASSVRGQDFYQPQHF. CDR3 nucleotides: TGTGCCAGCAGCGTACGTGGTCAGGATTTTTATCAGCCCCAGCATTTT.

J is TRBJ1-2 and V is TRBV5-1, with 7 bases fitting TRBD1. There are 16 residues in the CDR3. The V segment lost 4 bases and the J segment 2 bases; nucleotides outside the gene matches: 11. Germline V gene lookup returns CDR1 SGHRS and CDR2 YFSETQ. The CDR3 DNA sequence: TGCGCCAGCAGCCTTGGGACAGCCTTAGGGAACTATGGCTACACCTTC. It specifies CASSLGTALGNYGYTF. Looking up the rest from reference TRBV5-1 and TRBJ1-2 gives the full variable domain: KAGVTQTPRYLIKTRGQQVTLSCSPISGHRSVSWYQQTPGQGLQFLFEYFSETQRNKGNFPGRFSGRQFSNSRSEMNVSTLELGDSALYLCASSLGTALGNYGYTFGSGTRLTVV.

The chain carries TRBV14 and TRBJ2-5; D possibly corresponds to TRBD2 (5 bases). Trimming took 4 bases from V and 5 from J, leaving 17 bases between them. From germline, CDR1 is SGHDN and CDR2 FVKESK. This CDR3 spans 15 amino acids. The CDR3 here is CASSRTYRGRETQYF. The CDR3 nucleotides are TGTGCCAGCAGCCGGACTTACCGAGGCAGGGAGACCCAGTACTTC.

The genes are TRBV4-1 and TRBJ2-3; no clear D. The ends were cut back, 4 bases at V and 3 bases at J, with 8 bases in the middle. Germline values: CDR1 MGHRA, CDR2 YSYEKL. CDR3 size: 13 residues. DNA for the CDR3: TGCGCCAGCAGCCGCTCCCTAACAGATACGCAGTATTTT. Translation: CASSRSLTDTQYF.

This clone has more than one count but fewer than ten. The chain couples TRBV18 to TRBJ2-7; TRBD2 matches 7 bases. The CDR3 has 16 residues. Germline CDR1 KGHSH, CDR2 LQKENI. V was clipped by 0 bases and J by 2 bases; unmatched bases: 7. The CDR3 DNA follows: TGTGCCAGCTCACCACCTTCTTCTAGCGGCCCCTACGAGCAGTACTTC. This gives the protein CASSPPSSSGPYEQYF.

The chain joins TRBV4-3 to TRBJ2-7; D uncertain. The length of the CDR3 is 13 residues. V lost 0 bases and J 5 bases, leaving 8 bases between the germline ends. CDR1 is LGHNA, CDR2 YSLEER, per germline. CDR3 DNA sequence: TGCGCCAGCAGCCAAGAAGGCGGCCACGAGCAGTACTTC. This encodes CASSQEGGHEQYF.

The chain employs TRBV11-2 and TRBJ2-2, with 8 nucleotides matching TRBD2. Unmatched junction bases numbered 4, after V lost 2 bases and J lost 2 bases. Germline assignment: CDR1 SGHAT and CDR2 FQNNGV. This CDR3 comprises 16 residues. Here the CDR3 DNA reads TGTGCCAGCAGCTTAAAACTAGCGGTAAACACCGGGGAGCTGTTTTTT. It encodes CASSLKLAVNTGELFF.

The CDR3 nucleotides are TGTGCCAGCAGGACAACTGGGGCCAACGTCCTGACTTTC. Amino acids: CASRTTGANVLTF. The chain links TRBV28 to TRBJ2-6; no reliable D call. V shed 6 bases and J shed 2 bases, with 5 bases lying between them. Germline assignment: CDR1 MDHEN and CDR2 SYDVKM. The CDR3 has 13 amino acids.

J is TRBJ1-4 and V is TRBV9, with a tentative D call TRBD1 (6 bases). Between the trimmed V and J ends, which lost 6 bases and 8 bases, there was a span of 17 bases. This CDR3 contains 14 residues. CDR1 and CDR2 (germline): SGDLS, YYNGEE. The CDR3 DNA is TGTGCCAGCAACAAGGGGGGGCGTGAAGAAAAACTGTTTTTT. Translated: CASNKGGREEKLFF.

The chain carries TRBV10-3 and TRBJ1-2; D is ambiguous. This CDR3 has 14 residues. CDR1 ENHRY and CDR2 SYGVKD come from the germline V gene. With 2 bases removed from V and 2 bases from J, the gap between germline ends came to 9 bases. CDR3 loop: CAISEEGRNYGYTF. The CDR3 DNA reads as TGTGCCATCAGTGAGGAAGGCAGGAACTATGGCTACACCTTC.

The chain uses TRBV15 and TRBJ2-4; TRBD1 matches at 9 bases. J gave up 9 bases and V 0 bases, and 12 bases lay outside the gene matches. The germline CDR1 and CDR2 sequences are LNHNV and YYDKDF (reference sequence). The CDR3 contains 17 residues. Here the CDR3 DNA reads TGTGCCACCAGCAGAGAGTTAGGGACAGGGACCGGCGGCATTCAGTACTTC. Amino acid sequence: CATSRELGTGTGGIQYF.

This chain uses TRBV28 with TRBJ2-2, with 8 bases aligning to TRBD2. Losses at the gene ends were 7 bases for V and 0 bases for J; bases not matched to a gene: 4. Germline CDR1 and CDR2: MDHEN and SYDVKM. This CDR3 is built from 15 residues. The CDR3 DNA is TGTGCCAGCAATGCGGGGGGCGCGAACACCGGGGAGCTGTTTTTT. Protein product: CASNAGGANTGELFF. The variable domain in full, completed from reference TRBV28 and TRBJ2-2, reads DVKVTQSSRYLVKRTGEKVFLECVQDMDHENMFWYRQDPGLGLRLIYFSYDVKMKEKGDIPEGYSVSREKKERFSLILESASTNQTSMYLCASNAGGANTGELFFGEGSRLTVL.

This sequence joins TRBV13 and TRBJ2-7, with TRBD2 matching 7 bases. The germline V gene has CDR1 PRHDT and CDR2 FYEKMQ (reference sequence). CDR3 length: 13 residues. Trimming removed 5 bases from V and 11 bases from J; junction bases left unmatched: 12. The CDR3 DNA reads TGTGCCAGCAGCCCCCGGACTATTGCGGGGGAGTACTTC. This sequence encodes CASSPRTIAGEYF. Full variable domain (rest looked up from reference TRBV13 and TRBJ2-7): AAGVIQSPRHLIKEKRETATLKCYPIPRHDTVYWYQQGPGQDPQFLISFYEKMQSDKGSIPDRFSAQQFSDYHSELNMSSLELGDSALYFCASSPRTIAGEYFGPGTRLTVT.

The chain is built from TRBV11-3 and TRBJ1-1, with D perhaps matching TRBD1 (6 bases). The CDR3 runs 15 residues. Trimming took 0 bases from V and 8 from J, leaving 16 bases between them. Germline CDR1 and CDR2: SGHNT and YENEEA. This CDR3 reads CASSLDQGQEEEAFF. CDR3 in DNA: TGTGCCAGCAGCTTAGATCAGGGGCAGGAGGAAGAAGCTTTCTTT.

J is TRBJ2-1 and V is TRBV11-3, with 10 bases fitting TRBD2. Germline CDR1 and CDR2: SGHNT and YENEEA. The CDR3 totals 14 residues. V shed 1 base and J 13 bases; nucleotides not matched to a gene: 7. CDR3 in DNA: TGTGCCAGCAGCTTAGGGTCTCTAGCGGGAGTTCAGTTCTTC. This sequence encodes CASSLGSLAGVQFF.

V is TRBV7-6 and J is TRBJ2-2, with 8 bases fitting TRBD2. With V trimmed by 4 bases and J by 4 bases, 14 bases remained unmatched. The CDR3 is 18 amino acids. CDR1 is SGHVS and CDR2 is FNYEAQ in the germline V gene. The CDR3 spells CASSYPITSGGGTGELFF. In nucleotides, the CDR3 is TGTGCCAGCAGCTACCCCATTACTAGCGGAGGGGGCACCGGGGAGCTGTTTTTT.

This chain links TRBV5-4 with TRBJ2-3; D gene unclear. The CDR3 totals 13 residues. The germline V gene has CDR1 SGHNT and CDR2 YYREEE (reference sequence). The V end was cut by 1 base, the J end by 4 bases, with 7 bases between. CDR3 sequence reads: CASSLKSADTQYF. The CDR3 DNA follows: TGTGCCAGCAGCTTGAAATCTGCAGATACGCAGTATTTT.

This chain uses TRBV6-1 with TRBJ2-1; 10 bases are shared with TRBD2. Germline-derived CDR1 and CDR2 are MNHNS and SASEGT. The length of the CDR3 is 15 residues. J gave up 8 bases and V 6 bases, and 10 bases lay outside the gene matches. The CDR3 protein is CASSKAGGLVYEQFF. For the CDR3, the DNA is TGTGCCAGCAGCAAAGCGGGAGGGTTGGTATATGAGCAGTTCTTC.

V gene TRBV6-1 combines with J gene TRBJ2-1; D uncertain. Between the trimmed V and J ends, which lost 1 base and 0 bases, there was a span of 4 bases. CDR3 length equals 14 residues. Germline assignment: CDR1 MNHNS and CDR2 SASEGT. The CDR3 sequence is CASSEGSSYNEQFF. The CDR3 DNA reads TGTGCCAGCAGTGAAGGGAGCTCCTACAATGAGCAGTTCTTC.